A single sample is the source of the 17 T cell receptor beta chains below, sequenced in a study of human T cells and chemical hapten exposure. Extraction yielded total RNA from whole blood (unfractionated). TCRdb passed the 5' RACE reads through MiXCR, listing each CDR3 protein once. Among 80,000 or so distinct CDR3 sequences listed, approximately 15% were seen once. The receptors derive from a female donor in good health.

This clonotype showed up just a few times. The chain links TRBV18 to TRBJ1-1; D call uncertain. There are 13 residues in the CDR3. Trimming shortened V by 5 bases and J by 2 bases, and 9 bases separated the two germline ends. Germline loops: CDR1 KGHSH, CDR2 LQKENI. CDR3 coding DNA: TGTGCCAGCTCAACCCGTGATAACACTGAAGCTTTCTTT. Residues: CASSTRDNTEAFF.

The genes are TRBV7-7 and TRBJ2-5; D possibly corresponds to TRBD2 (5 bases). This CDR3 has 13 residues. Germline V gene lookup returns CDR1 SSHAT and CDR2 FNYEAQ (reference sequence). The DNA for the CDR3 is TGTGCTAGCTCCCCGGGAAGAGGGGAGACCCAGTACTTC. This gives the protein CASSPGRGETQYF.

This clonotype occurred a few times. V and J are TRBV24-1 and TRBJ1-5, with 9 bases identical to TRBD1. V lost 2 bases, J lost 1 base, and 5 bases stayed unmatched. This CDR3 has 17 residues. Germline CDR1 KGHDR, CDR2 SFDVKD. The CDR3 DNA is TGTGCCACCAGTGATTCACAGGGGGCATGGAGCAATCAGCCCCAGCATTTT. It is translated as CATSDSQGAWSNQPQHF.

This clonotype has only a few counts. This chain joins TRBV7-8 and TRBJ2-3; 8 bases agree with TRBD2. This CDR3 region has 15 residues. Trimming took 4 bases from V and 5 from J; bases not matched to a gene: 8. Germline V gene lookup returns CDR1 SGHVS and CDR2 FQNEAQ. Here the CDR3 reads CASSSNRGGGDTQYF. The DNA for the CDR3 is TGTGCCAGCAGCTCAAACCGGGGGGGGGGAGATACGCAGTATTTT. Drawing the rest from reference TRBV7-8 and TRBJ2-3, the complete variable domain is GAGVSQSPRYKVAKRGQDVALRCDPISGHVSLFWYQQALGQGPEFLTYFQNEAQLDKSGLPSDRFFAERPEGSVSTLKIQRTQQEDSAVYLCASSSNRGGGDTQYFGPGTRLTVL.

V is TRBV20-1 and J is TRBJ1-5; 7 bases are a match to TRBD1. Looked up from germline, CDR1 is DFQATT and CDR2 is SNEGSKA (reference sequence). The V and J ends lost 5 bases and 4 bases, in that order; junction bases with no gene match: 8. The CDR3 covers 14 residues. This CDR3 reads CSAVETGRNQPQHF. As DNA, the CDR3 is TGCAGTGCTGTCGAGACAGGGCGAAATCAGCCCCAGCATTTT.

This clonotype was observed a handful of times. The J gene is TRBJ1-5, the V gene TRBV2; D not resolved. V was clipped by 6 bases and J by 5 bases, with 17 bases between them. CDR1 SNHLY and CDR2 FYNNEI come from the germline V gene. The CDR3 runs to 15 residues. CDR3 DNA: TGTGCCAGCAGGGCGGATGTGCCTCCCGATCAGCCCCAGCATTTT. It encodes CASRADVPPDQPQHF.

The CDR3 protein is CSARDAGQGAYNEQFF. The CDR3 region has the DNA TGCAGTGCTAGAGATGCCGGACAGGGGGCCTACAATGAGCAGTTCTTC. The V call is TRBV20-1, the J call TRBJ2-1, with 10 bases matching TRBD1. With V trimmed by 0 bases and J by 2 bases, 4 bases remained unmatched. The V gene's germline CDR1 is DFQATT and CDR2 SNEGSKA (reference sequence). The CDR3 contains 16 residues.

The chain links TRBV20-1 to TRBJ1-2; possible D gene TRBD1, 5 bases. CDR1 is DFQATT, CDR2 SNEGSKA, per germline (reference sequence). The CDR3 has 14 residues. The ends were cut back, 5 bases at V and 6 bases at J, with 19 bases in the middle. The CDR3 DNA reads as TGCAGTGCTTCCTCTCCGGGACGAAGTAATGGCTACACCTTC. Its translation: CSASSPGRSNGYTF.

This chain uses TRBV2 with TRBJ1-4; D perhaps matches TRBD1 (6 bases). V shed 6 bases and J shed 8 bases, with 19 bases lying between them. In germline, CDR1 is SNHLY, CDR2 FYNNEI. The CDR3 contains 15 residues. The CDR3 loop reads CASSLRTEGREKLFF. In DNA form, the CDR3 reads TGTGCCAGCAGCCTAAGGACAGAAGGAAGAGAAAAACTGTTTTTT.

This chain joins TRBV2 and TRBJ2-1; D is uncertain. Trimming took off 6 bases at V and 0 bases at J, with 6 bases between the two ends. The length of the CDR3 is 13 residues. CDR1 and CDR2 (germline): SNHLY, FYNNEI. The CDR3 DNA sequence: TGTGCCAGCAGGGAAAGCTCCTACAATGAGCAGTTCTTC. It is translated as CASRESSYNEQFF.

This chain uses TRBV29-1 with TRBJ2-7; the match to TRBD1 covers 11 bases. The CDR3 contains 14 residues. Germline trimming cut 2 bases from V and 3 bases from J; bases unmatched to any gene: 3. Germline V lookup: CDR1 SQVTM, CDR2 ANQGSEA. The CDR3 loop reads CSVELGTGGYEQYF. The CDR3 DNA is TGCAGCGTTGAATTAGGGACAGGGGGCTACGAGCAGTACTTC.

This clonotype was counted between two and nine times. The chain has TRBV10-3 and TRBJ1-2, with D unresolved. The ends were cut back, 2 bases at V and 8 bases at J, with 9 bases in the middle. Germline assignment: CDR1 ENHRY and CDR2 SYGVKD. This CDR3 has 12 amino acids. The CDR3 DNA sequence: TGTGCCATCAGTGAGGTGGAGGGAGGCTACACCTTC. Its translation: CAISEVEGGYTF.

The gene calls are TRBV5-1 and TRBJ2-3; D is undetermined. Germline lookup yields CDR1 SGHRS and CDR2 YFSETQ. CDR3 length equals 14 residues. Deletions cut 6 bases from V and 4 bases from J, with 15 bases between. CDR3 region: CASKSGVDADTQYF. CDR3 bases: TGCGCCAGCAAGTCTGGGGTTGATGCAGATACGCAGTATTTT. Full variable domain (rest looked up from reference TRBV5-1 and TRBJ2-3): KAGVTQTPRYLIKTRGQQVTLSCSPISGHRSVSWYQQTPGQGLQFLFEYFSETQRNKGNFPGRFSGRQFSNSRSEMNVSTLELGDSALYLCASKSGVDADTQYFGPGTRLTVL.

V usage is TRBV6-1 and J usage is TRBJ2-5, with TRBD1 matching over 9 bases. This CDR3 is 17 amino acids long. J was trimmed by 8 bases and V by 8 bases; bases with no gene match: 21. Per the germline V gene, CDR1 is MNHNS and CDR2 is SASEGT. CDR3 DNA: TGTGCCAGCTTTAACGGCGGGACAGGGTCTAGTAGGGACACCCAGTACTTC. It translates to CASFNGGTGSSRDTQYF.

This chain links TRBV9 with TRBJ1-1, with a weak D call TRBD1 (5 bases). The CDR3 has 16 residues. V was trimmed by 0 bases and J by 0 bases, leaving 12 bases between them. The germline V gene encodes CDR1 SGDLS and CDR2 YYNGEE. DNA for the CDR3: TGTGCCAGCAGCGTAGGGGGCTCATACATGAACACTGAAGCTTTCTTT. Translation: CASSVGGSYMNTEAFF.

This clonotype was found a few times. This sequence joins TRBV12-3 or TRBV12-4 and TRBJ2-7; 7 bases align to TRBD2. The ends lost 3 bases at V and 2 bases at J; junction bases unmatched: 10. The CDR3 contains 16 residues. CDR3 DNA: TGTGCCAGCAGTTTTACGGGCGGGAGTATGCCCTACGAGCAGTACTTC. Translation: CASSFTGGSMPYEQYF.

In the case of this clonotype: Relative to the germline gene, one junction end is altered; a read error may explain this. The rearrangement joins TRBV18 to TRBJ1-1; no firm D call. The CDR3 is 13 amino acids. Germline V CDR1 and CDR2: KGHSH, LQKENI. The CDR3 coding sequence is TGTGCCAGCTCACCCACACCGAACCCTGAAGCTTTCTTT. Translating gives CASSPTPNPEAFF. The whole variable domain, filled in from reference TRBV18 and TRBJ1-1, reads NAGVMQNPRHLVRRRGQEARLRCSPMKGHSHVYWYRQLPEEGLKFMVYLQKENIIDESGMPKERFSAEFPKEGPSILRIQQVVRGDSAAYFCASSPTPNPEAFFGQGTRLTVV.